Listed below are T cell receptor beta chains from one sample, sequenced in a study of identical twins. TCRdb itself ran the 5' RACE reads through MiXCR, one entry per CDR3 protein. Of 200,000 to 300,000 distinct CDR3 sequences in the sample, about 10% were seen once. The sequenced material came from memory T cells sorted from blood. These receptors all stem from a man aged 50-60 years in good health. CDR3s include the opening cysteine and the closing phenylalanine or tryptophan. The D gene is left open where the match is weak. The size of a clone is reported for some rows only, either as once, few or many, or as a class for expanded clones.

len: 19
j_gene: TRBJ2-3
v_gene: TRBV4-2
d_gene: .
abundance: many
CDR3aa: CASSQDETGAGDFTDTQYF
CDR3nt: TGTGCCAGCAGCCAAGATGAGACGGGGGCGGGTGATTTCACAGATACGCAGTATTTT

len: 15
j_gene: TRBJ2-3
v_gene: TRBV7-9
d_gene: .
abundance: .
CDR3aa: CASSSQAGRTDTQYF
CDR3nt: TGTGCCAGCAGCTCCCAAGCGGGTCGGACAGATACGCAGTATTTT

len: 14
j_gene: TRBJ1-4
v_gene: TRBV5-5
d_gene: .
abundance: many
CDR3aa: CASSVVGSSEKLFF
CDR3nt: TGTGCCAGCAGCGTAGTGGGTTCGAGTGAAAAACTGTTTTTT

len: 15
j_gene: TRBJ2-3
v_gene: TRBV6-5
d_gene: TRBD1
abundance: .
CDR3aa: CASSYRGQAPDTQYF
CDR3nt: TGTGCCAGCAGTTACCGAGGACAGGCCCCAGATACGCAGTATTTT

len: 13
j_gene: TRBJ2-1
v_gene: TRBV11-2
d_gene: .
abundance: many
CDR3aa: CASSLARDNEQFF
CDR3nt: TGTGCCAGCAGCTTAGCTCGGGACAATGAGCAGTTCTTC

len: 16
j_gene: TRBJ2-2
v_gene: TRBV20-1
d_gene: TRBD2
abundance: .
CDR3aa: CSARDPRAGGVGELFF
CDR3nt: TGCAGTGCTAGAGACCCCAGGGCGGGGGGGGTCGGGGAGCTGTTTTTT

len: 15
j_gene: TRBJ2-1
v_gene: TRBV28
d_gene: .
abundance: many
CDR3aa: CASSLSARSANEQFF
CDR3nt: TGTGCCAGCAGTTTAAGCGCCCGATCAGCCAATGAGCAGTTCTTC

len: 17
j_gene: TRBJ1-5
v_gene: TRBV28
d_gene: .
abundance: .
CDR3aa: CASSFRGQPNSNQPQHF
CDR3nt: TGTGCCAGCAGTTTCCGAGGACAGCCTAATAGCAATCAGCCCCAGCATTTT

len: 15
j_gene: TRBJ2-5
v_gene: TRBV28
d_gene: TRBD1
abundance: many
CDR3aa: CASRTPGSRGETQYF
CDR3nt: TGTGCCAGCAGAACACCGGGTTCCAGGGGGGAGACCCAGTACTTC

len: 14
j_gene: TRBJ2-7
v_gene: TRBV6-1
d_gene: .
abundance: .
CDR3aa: CATKNRVNSYEQYF
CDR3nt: TGTGCCACAAAAAACAGGGTAAACTCCTACGAGCAGTACTTC

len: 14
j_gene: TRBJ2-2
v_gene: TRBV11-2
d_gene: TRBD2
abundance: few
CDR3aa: CASSLWGRAGELFF
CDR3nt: TGTGCCAGCAGCTTATGGGGGAGGGCCGGGGAGCTGTTTTTT

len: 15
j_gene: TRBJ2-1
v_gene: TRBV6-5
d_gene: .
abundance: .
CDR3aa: CASSYTDSGGPEQFF
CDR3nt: TGTGCCAGCAGTTACACAGACTCGGGCGGGCCTGAGCAGTTCTTC

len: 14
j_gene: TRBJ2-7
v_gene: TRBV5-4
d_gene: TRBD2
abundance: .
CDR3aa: CASSGGLAVYEQYF
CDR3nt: TGTGCCAGCAGCGGTGGACTAGCCGTCTACGAGCAGTACTTC

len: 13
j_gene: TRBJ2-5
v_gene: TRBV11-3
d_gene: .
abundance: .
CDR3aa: CASSLTTQETQYF
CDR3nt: TGTGCCAGCAGCTTGACTACCCAAGAGACCCAGTACTTC

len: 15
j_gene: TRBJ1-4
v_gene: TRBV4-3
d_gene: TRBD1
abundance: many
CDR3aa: CASSQTGTGSRKLFF
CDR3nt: TGCGCCAGCAGCCAAACCGGGACAGGGTCTCGAAAACTGTTTTTT

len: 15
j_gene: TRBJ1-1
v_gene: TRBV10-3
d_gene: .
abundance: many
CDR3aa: CAISEANIAKAEAFF
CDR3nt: TGTGCCATCAGTGAGGCTAACATAGCGAAGGCTGAAGCTTTCTTT

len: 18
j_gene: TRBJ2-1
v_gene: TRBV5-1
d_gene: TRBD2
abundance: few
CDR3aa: CASSLVGFDGGRLNEQFF
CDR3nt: TGCGCCAGCAGCTTGGTTGGCTTTGATGGCGGGAGGTTAAATGAGCAGTTCTTC

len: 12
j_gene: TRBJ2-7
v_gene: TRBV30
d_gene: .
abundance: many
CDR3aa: CAWALQDYEQYF
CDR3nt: TGTGCCTGGGCCTTACAGGACTACGAGCAGTACTTC

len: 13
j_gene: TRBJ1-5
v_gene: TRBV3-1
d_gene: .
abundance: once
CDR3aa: CASSQNPSQPQHF
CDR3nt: TGTGCCAGCAGCCAAAACCCCAGCCAGCCCCAGCATTTT

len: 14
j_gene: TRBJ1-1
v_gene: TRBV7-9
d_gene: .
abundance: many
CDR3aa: CASSPHEGNTEAFF
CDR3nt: TGTGCCAGCAGCCCCCACGAGGGTAACACTGAAGCTTTCTTT

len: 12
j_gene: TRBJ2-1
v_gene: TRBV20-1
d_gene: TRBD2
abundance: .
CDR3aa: CSATSVETEQFF
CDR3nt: TGCAGTGCGACTAGCGTGGAGACTGAGCAGTTCTTC

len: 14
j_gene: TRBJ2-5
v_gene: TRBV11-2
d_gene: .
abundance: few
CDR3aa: CASSLSQGTETQYF
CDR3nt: TGTGCCAGCAGCTTATCACAGGGAACGGAGACCCAGTACTTC

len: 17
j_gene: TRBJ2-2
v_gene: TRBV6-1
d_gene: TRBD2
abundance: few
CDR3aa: CASTLILAGVRTGELFF
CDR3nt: TGTGCCAGCACCTTAATCTTAGCGGGAGTCCGGACCGGGGAGCTGTTTTTT

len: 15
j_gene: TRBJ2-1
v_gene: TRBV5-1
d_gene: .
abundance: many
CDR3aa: CASSLEPGAPGEQFF
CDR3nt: TGCGCCAGCAGCTTGGAGCCAGGGGCTCCCGGTGAGCAGTTCTTC

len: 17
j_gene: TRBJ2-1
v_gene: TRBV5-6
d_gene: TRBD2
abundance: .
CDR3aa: CASSDLRTSGTYNEQFF
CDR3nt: TGTGCCAGCAGCGACCTACGGACTAGCGGGACCTACAATGAGCAGTTCTTC

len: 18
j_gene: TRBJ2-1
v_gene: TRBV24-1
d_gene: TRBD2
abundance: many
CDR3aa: CATSDLRPTSGGRHEQFF
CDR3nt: TGTGCCACCAGTGATTTGCGACCAACTAGCGGGGGGAGGCATGAGCAGTTCTTC

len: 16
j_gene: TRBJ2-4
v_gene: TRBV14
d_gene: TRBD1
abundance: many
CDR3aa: CASSQVLGGTKNIQYF
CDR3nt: TGTGCCAGCAGCCAAGTTCTAGGGGGCACCAAAAACATTCAGTACTTC

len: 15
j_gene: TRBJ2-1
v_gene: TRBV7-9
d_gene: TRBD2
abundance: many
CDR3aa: CASSASGRPNNEQFF
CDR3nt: TGTGCCAGCAGCGCTAGCGGGAGGCCAAACAATGAGCAGTTCTTC

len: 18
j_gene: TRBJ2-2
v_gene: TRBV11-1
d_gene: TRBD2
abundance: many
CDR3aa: CASSHDPGGFANTGELFF
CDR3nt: TGTGCCAGCAGCCATGATCCCGGGGGGTTCGCGAACACCGGGGAGCTGTTTTTT

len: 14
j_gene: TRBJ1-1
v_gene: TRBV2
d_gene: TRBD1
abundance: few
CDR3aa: CASSGTGRYTEAFF
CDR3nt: TGTGCCAGCAGCGGGACAGGGAGGTACACTGAAGCTTTCTTT

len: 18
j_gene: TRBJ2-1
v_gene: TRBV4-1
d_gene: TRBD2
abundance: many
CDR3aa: CASSQSQGLAGVNHEQFF
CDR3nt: TGCGCCAGCAGCCAATCCCAGGGACTAGCGGGGGTAAATCATGAGCAGTTCTTC